The 21 T cell receptor beta chains in this list originate from one sample, sequenced in a study of blood T cell repertoires in COVID-19 (dated by TCRdb to the early 2020s). The library relied on the immunoSEQ multiplex PCR assay. TCRdb's version of the immuneACCESS table is confined to in-frame rearrangements and falls short of the full clone set. An unresolved V gene accounts for under half of the shortfall where checked; the remainder is of unknown origin. Present in this sample are about 410,000 clones, about nine tenths of which were seen just once. The leading ten clones occupy less than 0.75% of the sample. Sequenced sample: PBMCs or T cells enriched from blood (not recorded which). The receptor source for this set is a man younger than 30 who had recovered from COVID-19.

The chain links TRBV10-2 to TRBJ1-5; D gene uncertain. Trimming stripped 2 bases from V and 2 bases from J, with 7 bases between. Germline CDR1 and CDR2: WSHSY and SAAADI. The CDR3 has 14 residues. CDR3 region: CASSEERGNQPQHF. The CDR3, as DNA: TGCGCCAGCAGTGAGGAAAGAGGCAATCAGCCCCAGCATTTT.

The chain links TRBV18 to TRBJ2-3, with D tentatively TRBD1 (5 bases). Germline V CDR1 and CDR2: KGHSH, LQKENI. The CDR3 has 15 amino acids. V was pared by 3 bases and J by 1 base, with 11 bases between. CDR3 sequence: CASSPSARGTDTQYF. CDR3 nucleotide sequence: TGTGCCAGCTCACCGTCGGCCAGGGGCACAGATACGCAGTATTTT.

This chain connects TRBV9 to TRBJ2-2, with TRBD1 identical over 8 bases. CDR1 and CDR2 from the germline V gene are SGDLS and YYNGEE. V shed 4 bases, J shed 0 bases, and the junction held 2 bases outside the gene matches. The CDR3 is 15 residues long. The CDR3, as DNA: TGTGCCAGCAGCACGACAGGGGCGAACACCGGGGAGCTGTTTTTT. Translation gives CASSTTGANTGELFF.

This chain joins TRBV6-5 and TRBJ1-4, with 7 positions matching TRBD1. This CDR3 has 14 residues. Trimming took 7 bases from V and 4 from J; bases not matched to a gene: 6. Germline V CDR1 and CDR2: MNHEY, SVGAGI. CDR3: CASNPGQLNEKLFF. CDR3 sequence (DNA): TGTGCCAGCAATCCGGGACAGCTTAATGAAAAACTGTTTTTT.

The rearrangement uses TRBV28 and TRBJ1-1; tentative D call: TRBD1 (5 bases). CDR3 size: 15 residues. The germline gives CDR1 MDHEN, CDR2 SYDVKM. V was cut by 3 bases and J by 6 bases, with 17 bases left in between. The DNA of the CDR3 is TGTGCCAGCAGTTTCCTAAGCAGGGTAAGGCCTGAAGCTTTCTTT. It codes for CASSFLSRVRPEAFF.

This sequence joins TRBV24-1 and TRBJ2-2, with TRBD1 matching over 7 bases. The CDR3 is made up of 15 amino acids. The V gene's germline CDR1 is KGHDR and CDR2 SFDVKD. V trimming: 0 bases; J trimming: 4 bases; junction bases outside the gene matches: 1. CDR3 DNA sequence: TGTGCCACCAGTGATTTGCCAGGGGGCACCGGGGAGCTGTTTTTT. Its protein product is CATSDLPGGTGELFF.

This clone was found once. CDR3 nucleotides: TGTGCCAGCATGCGGACAGGGCAGTATAATTCACCCCTCCACTTT. It encodes CASMRTGQYNSPLHF. The chain combines TRBV11-2 with TRBJ1-6; 8 bases line up with TRBD1. Trimming cost V 7 bases and J 4 bases; bases outside gene matches: 6. Germline CDR1 reads SGHAT; CDR2 reads FQNNGV. The CDR3 runs to 15 residues.

V is TRBV6-5 and J is TRBJ1-2; D is uncertain. CDR1 MNHEY and CDR2 SVGAGI come from the germline V gene. V was clipped by 4 bases and J by 7 bases, with 22 bases between them. There are 16 residues in the CDR3. CDR3 protein: CASSFTNPVGTRGYTF. The CDR3 coding sequence is TGTGCCAGCAGTTTTACGAACCCGGTTGGTACCCGTGGCTACACCTTC.

This chain uses TRBV15 with TRBJ2-1, with D possibly TRBD2 on 6 matching bases. The germline V gene encodes CDR1 LNHNV and CDR2 YYDKDF (reference sequence). V gave up 0 bases and J gave up 4 bases, with 13 bases separating them. CDR3 size: 16 residues. The CDR3 DNA reads TGTGCCACCAGCAGAGATGTAAGCGGGTTTTACAATGAGCAGTTCTTC. Translated: CATSRDVSGFYNEQFF.

This chain connects TRBV2 to TRBJ1-1, with TRBD1 as a possible D gene (5 bases). The CDR3 sequence is 12 residues long. Trimming took 8 bases from V and 1 from J, leaving 8 bases between them. Germline values: CDR1 SNHLY, CDR2 FYNNEI. This chain's CDR3 is CASYGQNTEAFF. CDR3 DNA sequence: TGTGCCAGCTATGGACAGAACACTGAAGCTTTCTTT.

The V and J genes are TRBV6-5 and TRBJ2-7, with D possibly being TRBD1 (6 bases). The germline gives CDR1 MNHEY, CDR2 SVGAGI. This CDR3 region has 13 residues. V was clipped by 2 bases and J by 3 bases, with 8 bases between them. The CDR3 region has the DNA TGTGCCAGCAGTTACCAGGGGAGCTACGAGCAGTACTTC. Protein sequence: CASSYQGSYEQYF.

This clone was picked up a small number of times. J is TRBJ2-5 and V is TRBV14, with D perhaps matching TRBD2 (5 bases). Trimming pared 3 bases from V and 4 bases from J, leaving 15 bases between. In germline, CDR1 is SGHDN, CDR2 FVKESK. This CDR3 region has 15 residues. CDR3 protein: CASSQARPGGETQYF. The CDR3 nucleotides are TGTGCCAGCAGCCAGGCGAGGCCAGGAGGAGAGACCCAGTACTTC.

The V and J genes are TRBV7-9 and TRBJ1-1; 7 bases line up with TRBD1. V was pared by 6 bases and J by 6 bases, with 7 bases of the junction left unmatched. Germline CDR1 and CDR2: SEHNR and FQNEAQ (reference sequence). This CDR3 is 13 amino acids long. The DNA for the CDR3 is TGTGCCAGCAGTCCAACAGGGGTCCCTGAAGCTTTCTTT. Its protein is CASSPTGVPEAFF. The full variable domain, completed using reference TRBV7-9 and TRBJ1-1, is DTGVSQNPRHKITKRGQNVTFRCDPISEHNRLYWYRQTLGQGPEFLTYFQNEAQLEKSRLLSDRFSAERPKGSFSTLEIQRTEQGDSAMYLCASSPTGVPEAFFGQGTRLTVV.

The V gene is TRBV7-6, the J gene TRBJ1-1; D is unresolved. CDR3 length: 14 residues. Germline lookup yields CDR1 SGHVS and CDR2 FNYEAQ. V shed 1 base and J shed 1 base, with 7 bases lying between them. CDR3 residues: CASSLGLSNTEAFF. In DNA form, the CDR3 reads TGTGCCAGCAGCTTAGGACTTTCGAACACTGAAGCTTTCTTT.

DNA of the CDR3: TGTGCCAGCAGTTTGGGGAGTAACACTGAAGCTTTCTTT. The encoded protein is CASSLGSNTEAFF. This chain connects TRBV12-3 or TRBV12-4 to TRBJ1-1; no clear D gene. The germline V and J ends were trimmed by 3 bases and 2 bases, with 7 bases remaining between them. The CDR3 contains 13 residues.

CDR3 sequence: CATSFYRGPDIYF. The CDR3 coding sequence is TGTGCCACCAGCTTCTACAGGGGCCCTGACATATATTTT. This chain joins TRBV15 and TRBJ1-3; 7 bases are shared with TRBD1. This CDR3 region has 13 residues. Unmatched junction bases numbered 10, after V lost 5 bases and J lost 12 bases. Germline CDR1 reads LNHNV; CDR2 reads YYDKDF (reference sequence). Full variable domain (missing parts from reference TRBV15 and TRBJ1-3): DAMVIQNPRYQVTQFGKPVTLSCSQTLNHNVMYWYQQKSSQAPKLLFHYYDKDFNNEADTPDNFQSRRPNTSFCFLDIRSPGLGDTAMYLCATSFYRGPDIYFGEGSWLTVV.

This clone was counted between two and nine times. The chain's CDR3 is CSVEGGQGIGEQYF. DNA of the CDR3: TGCAGCGTTGAAGGTGGACAGGGGATTGGCGAGCAGTACTTC. The chain carries TRBV29-1 and TRBJ2-7, with 9 bases lining up with TRBD1. Germline trimming cut 1 base from V and 6 bases from J; bases unmatched to any gene: 7. Germline-derived CDR1 and CDR2 are SQVTM and ANQGSEA. The CDR3 spans 14 residues.

V gene TRBV4-1 combines with J gene TRBJ1-2, with a weak D call TRBD1 (6 bases). The V gene lost 0 bases and the J gene lost 4 bases, with 15 bases spanning the gap. From germline, CDR1 is MGHRA and CDR2 YSYEKL. The CDR3 runs 16 residues. This CDR3 reads CASSQDSTGGLYGYTF. The CDR3 DNA reads as TGCGCCAGCAGCCAAGACTCGACAGGTGGACTCTATGGCTACACCTTC.

The V gene is TRBV5-4, the J gene TRBJ2-3; 8 bases fit TRBD2. CDR1 is SGHNT, CDR2 YYREEE, per germline (reference sequence). CDR3 length: 15 residues. Unmatched junction bases numbered 5, after V lost 5 bases and J lost 0 bases. The CDR3 here is CASRSGRGSTDTQYF. The DNA of the CDR3 is TGTGCCAGCAGAAGCGGGAGAGGCAGCACAGATACGCAGTATTTT.

The chain joins TRBV28 to TRBJ1-1; TRBD1 agrees at 9 bases. CDR3 length: 15 amino acids. Germline trimming cut 6 bases from V and 4 bases from J; bases unmatched to any gene: 9. From germline, CDR1 is MDHEN and CDR2 SYDVKM. CDR3 nucleotide sequence: TGTGCCAGCAGGTCCTTACAGGGGGCGCGCACTGAAGCTTTCTTT. It specifies CASRSLQGARTEAFF.

This sequence joins TRBV7-3 and TRBJ2-1; tentatively, D is TRBD2 (6 bases). The length of the CDR3 is 17 residues. Germline CDR1 SGHTA, CDR2 FQGTGA. V was trimmed by 1 base and J by 6 bases, leaving 19 bases between them. CDR3 sequence reads: CASSLRSATGEANEQFF. The CDR3 DNA reads TGTGCCAGCAGCTTAAGATCTGCGACGGGAGAAGCCAATGAGCAGTTCTTC. Filled out from reference TRBV7-3 and TRBJ2-1, the complete variable domain reads GAGVSQTPSNKVTEKGKYVELRCDPISGHTALYWYRQSLGQGPEFLIYFQGTGAADDSGLPNDRFFAVRPEGSVSTLKIQRTERGDSAVYLCASSLRSATGEANEQFFGPGTRLTVL.